This T cell receptor beta chain was documented in a study of shared clonotypes between healthy human individuals. Germline lookup yields CDR1 SGDLS and CDR2 YYNGEE. The CDR3 runs to 13 residues. Trimming removed 5 bases from V and 5 bases from J, with 13 bases in between. Study processing details: Junction-only sequences without quality scores came from ImmunoSEQ, so filtering differed. Here immunoSEQ multiplex PCR was the method, and the copy in TCRdb shows in-frame clones only, minus some. V and J calls and clone size are given by that table; D and trimming were obtained from the DNA. In the table there are about 600,000 clones, about 98% of which are singletons. Naive CD8 isolation took CD45RO-negative cells positively selected for CCR7 and excluded terminally differentiated effector memory CD45RA+ cells. Nashville, Tennessee was home to all donors, who were Caucasian adults. Note on this clone: Its antigen remains unidentified.

General study findings and limits: The diversity represented, both genetic and in exposure history, was limited by few donors.

Sequencing input: naive CD8+ T cells sorted from blood. The chain carries TRBV9 and TRBJ1-1; a possible D gene is TRBD1 (5 bases). The sequence was collected from a man aged 25 to 40 in good health. The CDR3 bases are TGTGCCAGCAGTATAGGGGCGGGAACTGAAGCTTTCTTT. Its protein product is CASSIGAGTEAFF.